The 25 T cell receptor beta chains in this list originate from one sample, sequenced in a study of T cell responses to AZD1222 COVID-19 vaccine. Produced via immunoSEQ multiplex PCR; TCRdb's table is partial and in-frame only. This repertoire shows 150,000 or so clones, 80% to 95% found once; its top ten account for roughly 2.3%. Source: peripheral blood, taken on day 0 of AZD1222 vaccination. Source of these receptors: an adult in good health.

This clone was seen just once. The V call is TRBV2, the J call TRBJ1-5, with no clear D. Per the germline V gene, CDR1 is SNHLY and CDR2 is FYNNEI. V was trimmed by 4 bases and J by 0 bases, leaving 10 bases between them. This CDR3 has 15 residues. CDR3 nucleotide sequence: TGTGCCAGCAGTGTCGGGCCCTTTAGCAATCAGCCCCAGCATTTT. Its protein is CASSVGPFSNQPQHF.

The chain uses TRBV6-5 and TRBJ1-1; D not certain. There are 15 residues in the CDR3. V lost 2 bases to trimming and J lost 3 bases, with 13 bases between them. Germline assignment: CDR1 MNHEY and CDR2 SVGAGI. CDR3 residues: CASSYLRTWDTEAFF. CDR3 DNA sequence: TGTGCCAGCAGTTACCTACGGACCTGGGACACTGAAGCTTTCTTT.

The chain is built from TRBV7-9 and TRBJ2-1, with 11 bases aligning to TRBD2. Germline CDR1 SEHNR, CDR2 FQNEAQ (reference sequence). J lost 4 bases, V lost 3 bases, and 2 bases had no gene match. The CDR3 covers 15 residues. CDR3 coding DNA: TGTGCCAGCAGCTTGTTAGCGGGGGGGTACAATGAGCAGTTCTTC. It codes for CASSLLAGGYNEQFF.

This chain connects TRBV29-1 to TRBJ1-4; possible D gene TRBD1, 5 bases. CDR1 is SQVTM and CDR2 is ANQGSEA in the germline V gene. The CDR3 has 13 residues. V lost 6 bases and J lost 5, with 13 bases in between. Here the CDR3 DNA reads TGCAGCGTCGGGACCCATGCCAATGAAAAACTGTTTTTT. It is translated as CSVGTHANEKLFF.

CDR3 residues: CASSSNLAGELTDTQYF. The CDR3 DNA reads as TGTGCCAGCAGCTCGAACCTAGCGGGGGAGCTCACAGATACGCAGTATTTT. The chain recombines TRBV7-9 with TRBJ2-3; 10 nucleotides align to TRBD2. With 4 bases clipped from V and 2 bases from J, the junction kept 9 bases outside the gene matches. CDR3 size: 17 residues. Germline V gene sequence: CDR1 SEHNR, CDR2 FQNEAQ (reference sequence).

The rearrangement joins TRBV7-2 to TRBJ1-2; tentative D call: TRBD1 (6 bases). The CDR3 loop spans 16 amino acids. Germline values: CDR1 SGHTA, CDR2 FQGNSA. V was cut by 3 bases and J by 2 bases, with 16 bases left in between. In DNA, the CDR3 is TGTGCCAGCAGCTTGATCAGTGGGGGCTCGAACTATGGCTACACCTTC. It translates to CASSLISGGSNYGYTF.

In its sample, this clone was seen once. This chain joins TRBV7-6 and TRBJ2-2; 9 positions match TRBD2. Trimming took 3 bases from V and 0 from J; bases not matched to a gene: 2. Germline V gives CDR1 SGHVS, CDR2 FNYEAQ. This CDR3 is 16 amino acids long. For the CDR3, the DNA is TGTGCCAGCAGCTTGCTAGCGGGGTCGAACACCGGGGAGCTGTTTTTT. Translated, it gives CASSLLAGSNTGELFF.

The chain recombines TRBV2 with TRBJ2-2; 11 bases fit TRBD1. The length of the CDR3 is 15 residues. Germline V lookup: CDR1 SNHLY, CDR2 FYNNEI. Germline trimming cut 6 bases from V and 5 bases from J; bases unmatched to any gene: 5. DNA of the CDR3: TGTGCCAGCAGAGGACAGGGGGCACGGACCGGGGAGCTGTTTTTT. Residues: CASRGQGARTGELFF.

The chain recombines TRBV19 with TRBJ2-3; 9 bases map to TRBD1. There are 14 residues in the CDR3. CDR1 and CDR2 (germline): LNHDA, SQIVND (reference sequence). With 5 bases clipped from V and 4 bases from J, the junction kept 4 bases outside the gene matches. Here the CDR3 reads CASSPGQGADTQYF. CDR3 nucleotides: TGTGCCAGTAGTCCGGGACAGGGTGCAGATACGCAGTATTTT.

The chain employs TRBV7-9 and TRBJ2-4; maybe TRBD1 (5 bases). The CDR3 covers 15 residues. The germline gives CDR1 SEHNR, CDR2 FQNEAQ (reference sequence). V was pared by 1 base and J by 5 bases, with 12 bases between. In nucleotides, the CDR3 is TGTGCCAGCAGCTTAGTTGGGCAGGGCCAAAACATTCAGTACTTC. Encoded protein: CASSLVGQGQNIQYF.

V gene TRBV5-1 combines with J gene TRBJ2-7; 11 nucleotides agree with TRBD2. Germline-derived CDR1 and CDR2 are SGHRS and YFSETQ. The CDR3 length is 14 residues. V was clipped by 4 bases and J by 5 bases; unmatched bases: 5. DNA for the CDR3: TGCGCCAGCAGCACGGGACTAGCGGCCGACGAGCAGTACTTC. Amino acid sequence: CASSTGLAADEQYF.

The chain recombines TRBV4-1 with TRBJ1-6; no reliable D call. V was pared by 6 bases and J by 8 bases, with 11 bases between. This CDR3 spans 13 amino acids. CDR1 and CDR2 (germline): MGHRA, YSYEKL. CDR3 region: CASRAAHDSPLHF. The CDR3 DNA is TGCGCCAGCAGGGCCGCGCACGATTCACCCCTCCACTTT.

The chain links TRBV19 to TRBJ2-5, with D maybe TRBD1 (5 bases). Trimming stripped 5 bases from V and 6 bases from J, with 13 bases between. The CDR3 contains 13 residues. Germline V CDR1 and CDR2: LNHDA, SQIVND (reference sequence). The CDR3 loop reads CASSDSSLQTQYF. The CDR3 DNA follows: TGTGCCAGTAGTGACAGTAGTCTTCAGACCCAGTACTTC.

The chain combines TRBV10-3 with TRBJ2-7; D call uncertain. Trimming took 0 bases from V and 6 from J, leaving 6 bases between them. Germline assignment: CDR1 ENHRY and CDR2 SYGVKD. CDR3 length: 12 residues. CDR3 coding DNA: TGTGCCATCAGTGAGTCCTGGCGCGAGCAGTACTTC. It specifies CAISESWREQYF.

Only a few counts were recorded for this clone. The chain couples TRBV28 to TRBJ2-7; D is unresolved. Trimming cost V 6 bases and J 0 bases, with 9 bases left between them. Germline CDR1 reads MDHEN; CDR2 reads SYDVKM. This CDR3 comprises 13 residues. DNA for the CDR3: TGTGCCAGCAGCGGTGGGATCTCCTACGAGCAGTACTTC. Translated: CASSGGISYEQYF.

The chain carries TRBV7-9 and TRBJ1-1, with no clear D. Germline V gene sequence: CDR1 SEHNR, CDR2 FQNEAQ (reference sequence). Trimming took off 3 bases at V and 0 bases at J, with 5 bases between the two ends. There are 13 residues in the CDR3. CDR3 region: CASSFGLNTEAFF. CDR3 in DNA: TGTGCCAGCAGCTTCGGATTGAACACTGAAGCTTTCTTT.

The chain has TRBV2 and TRBJ2-3, with D maybe TRBD1 (6 bases). Trimming removed 7 bases from V and 0 bases from J, with 11 bases in between. Germline-derived CDR1 and CDR2 are SNHLY and FYNNEI. The CDR3 is made up of 14 amino acids. CDR3 nucleotide sequence: TGTGCCAGCAAAAGGACAGTAAGCACAGATACGCAGTATTTT. As protein: CASKRTVSTDTQYF.

The chain uses TRBV10-3 and TRBJ2-1; weak D call: TRBD2 (7 bases). CDR1 and CDR2 from the germline V gene are ENHRY and SYGVKD. CDR3 length: 15 residues. Trimming stripped 3 bases from V and 7 bases from J, with 16 bases between. The CDR3 region is CAISDGAGGRNEQFF. As DNA, the CDR3 is TGTGCCATCAGTGACGGAGCCGGGGGGCGTAATGAGCAGTTCTTC.

This clone was seen a few times. The V call is TRBV6-5, the J call TRBJ2-7; 12 bases agree with TRBD2. The CDR3 sequence is 15 residues long. Unmatched junction bases numbered 6, after V lost 6 bases and J lost 3 bases. Germline CDR1 and CDR2: MNHEY and SVGAGI. The CDR3 bases are TGTGCCAGCAGGAGACCGACTAGCGGGGGCTACGAGCAGTACTTC. Encoded protein: CASRRPTSGGYEQYF.

The chain uses TRBV20-1 and TRBJ2-1; D is unresolved. The V and J ends lost 6 bases and 0 bases respectively, with 3 bases between them. Germline values: CDR1 DFQATT, CDR2 SNEGSKA (reference sequence). CDR3 length: 11 residues. The CDR3 sequence: CSAGSYNEQFF. For the CDR3, the DNA is TGCAGTGCGGGCTCCTACAATGAGCAGTTCTTC.

The chain is built from TRBV30 and TRBJ1-1; 7 bases are a match to TRBD1. This CDR3 comprises 13 residues. Germline V gene lookup returns CDR1 GTSNPN and CDR2 SVGIG (reference sequence). V trimming: 4 bases; J trimming: 4 bases; junction bases outside the gene matches: 6. The CDR3 spells CAWNRGGGTEAFF. CDR3 in DNA: TGTGCCTGGAATAGAGGGGGCGGCACTGAAGCTTTCTTT.

The V call is TRBV5-1, the J call TRBJ2-3; tentatively, D is TRBD1 (7 bases). The CDR3 consists of 15 residues. Per the germline V gene, CDR1 is SGHRS and CDR2 is YFSETQ. Trimming pared 2 bases from V and 5 bases from J, leaving 15 bases between. CDR3 in amino acids: CASSFGGGWRDTQYF. CDR3 nucleotide sequence: TGCGCCAGCAGCTTCGGAGGGGGCTGGAGAGATACGCAGTATTTT.

CDR3 nucleotide sequence: TGTGCCATCAGTGAAATAGGGACAAATCAGCCCCAGCATTTT. Amino acid sequence: CAISEIGTNQPQHF. The chain links TRBV10-3 to TRBJ1-5; possibly TRBD1 for D (6 bases). Trimming stripped 3 bases from V and 4 bases from J, with 10 bases between. Germline lookup yields CDR1 ENHRY and CDR2 SYGVKD. The CDR3 extends over 14 amino acids.

The chain combines TRBV7-2 with TRBJ1-6; D is possibly TRBD1 (6 bases). CDR1 and CDR2 from the germline V gene are SGHTA and FQGNSA. V was clipped by 1 base and J by 6 bases, with 13 bases between them. This CDR3 has 16 amino acids. In DNA form, the CDR3 reads TGTGCCAGCAGCTTAGATGGGGGGGCGGGTAATTCACCCCTCCACTTT. Translated, it gives CASSLDGGAGNSPLHF.

The chain carries TRBV10-3 and TRBJ1-1; D gene uncertain. Germline V gene sequence: CDR1 ENHRY, CDR2 SYGVKD. The length of the CDR3 is 15 residues. Trimming removed 1 base at V and 0 bases at J, with 9 bases between. DNA of the CDR3: TGTGCCATCAGTGAGTTCACCGAACTGAACACTGAAGCTTTCTTT. This gives the protein CAISEFTELNTEAFF.